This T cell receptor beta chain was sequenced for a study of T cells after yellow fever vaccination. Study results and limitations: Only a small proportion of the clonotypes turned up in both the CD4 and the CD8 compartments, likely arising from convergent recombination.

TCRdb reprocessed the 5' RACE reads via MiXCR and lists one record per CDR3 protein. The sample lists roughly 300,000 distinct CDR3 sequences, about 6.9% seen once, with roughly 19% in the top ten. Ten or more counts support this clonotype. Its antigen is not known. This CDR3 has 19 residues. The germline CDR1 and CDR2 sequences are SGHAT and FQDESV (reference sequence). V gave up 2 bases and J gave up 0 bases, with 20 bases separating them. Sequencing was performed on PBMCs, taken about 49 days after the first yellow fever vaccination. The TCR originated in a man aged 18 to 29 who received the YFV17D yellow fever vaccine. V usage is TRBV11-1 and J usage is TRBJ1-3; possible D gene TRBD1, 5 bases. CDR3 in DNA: TGTGCCAGCAGCTTAATTAAACTGGGGACTAAAAACTCTGGAAACACCATATATTTT. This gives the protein CASSLIKLGTKNSGNTIYF.